Listed below are T cell receptor beta chains from one sample, sequenced in a study of cytomegalovirus exposure and HLA in healthy donors. The assay was immunoSEQ multiplex PCR, and TCRdb's table has in-frame clones only and misses some. The sample consists of under 60,000 clones, approximately 84% of them appearing once. The sequenced material came from PBMCs. These receptors came from a man aged 45-60 years in good health and CMV-seronegative. CDR3s include the opening cysteine and the closing phenylalanine or tryptophan. The D gene is left open where the match is weak. Only some rows state a clone size, as once, few, many or a class for expanded clones.

size	J	V	D	DNA	CDR3
-	TRBJ1-2	TRBV27	-	TGTGCCAGCAGTTTATATTGGGGAGATGGCTACACCTTC	CASSLYWGDGYTF
-	TRBJ1-4	TRBV2	-	TGTGCCAGCAACTCGGGACTGATTGAAAAACTGTTTTTT	CASNSGLIEKLFF
-	TRBJ2-5	TRBV14	-	TGTGCCAGCAGTCCCGACCCTATCGCCGGGGGAATCCAAGAGACCCAGTACTTC	CASSPDPIAGGIQETQYF
-	TRBJ1-2	TRBV7-2	-	TGTGCCAGCAGCCCTAGTACAGGAGTCTATGGCTACACCTTC	CASSPSTGVYGYTF
once	TRBJ2-1	TRBV4-1	-	TGCGCCAGCAGCCAACTCCCAGGCCCGATCAGTGGTGAGCAGTTCTTC	CASSQLPGPISGEQFF
-	TRBJ2-7	TRBV28	-	TGTGCCAGCAGTACAACCTCCTACGAGCAGTACTTC	CASSTTSYEQYF
few	TRBJ1-5	TRBV7-8	TRBD1	TGTGCCAGCAGCTATTATATACAGGGGAATCAGCCCCAGCATTTT	CASSYYIQGNQPQHF
-	TRBJ2-3	TRBV30	TRBD1	TGTGCCTGGAGTGTTGGACAGGGAGGCACAGATACGCAGTATTTT	CAWSVGQGGTDTQYF
-	TRBJ2-7	TRBV5-1	-	TGCGCCAGCAGCTTGGAGACAGTGGGGTACGAGCAGTACTTC	CASSLETVGYEQYF
once	TRBJ1-5	TRBV28	TRBD1	TGTGCCAGCAGTCTACGGACAGGTTTGGGTAAGCAGCCCCAGCATTTT	CASSLRTGLGKQPQHF
-	TRBJ1-6	TRBV6-6	-	TGTGCCAGCAGTGCCGCGGGTTCTCTTAATTCACCCCTCCACTTT	CASSAAGSLNSPLHF
-	TRBJ1-2	TRBV5-4	TRBD1	TGTGCCAGCAGCTTGGACAGGGGATATGGCTACACCTTC	CASSLDRGYGYTF
-	TRBJ2-3	TRBV6-1	-	TGTGCCAGCAGTGAGGTCGGGGGATACACAGATACGCAGTATTTT	CASSEVGGYTDTQYF
-	TRBJ2-3	TRBV4-1	-	TGCGCCAGCAGCCTATTACCCGGGACAAGGACTACAGATACGCAGTATTTT	CASSLLPGTRTTDTQYF
-	TRBJ2-1	TRBV5-6	TRBD1	TGTGCCAGCAGCTTGGACGCAGGGGGCATGAACAATGAGCAGTTCTTC	CASSLDAGGMNNEQFF
-	TRBJ1-5	TRBV10-3	-	TGTGCCATCGCCGATGACATGGGGGGAGAGCCCAATCAGCCCCAGCATTTT	CAIADDMGGEPNQPQHF
-	TRBJ1-2	TRBV7-8	-	TGTGCCAGCAGCTTAGTCGTTCGGGGGAAGGAGGGCTACACCTTC	CASSLVVRGKEGYTF
-	TRBJ2-3	TRBV9	-	TGTGCCAGCAGCCTAGGGGGGGAAACGTGGGATACGCAGTATTTT	CASSLGGETWDTQYF
-	TRBJ2-1	TRBV14	TRBD1	TGTGCCAGGGGACAGGGCGAAAATGAGCAGTTCTTC	CARGQGENEQFF
-	TRBJ1-5	TRBV27	TRBD1	TGTGCCAGCAGTTCTACACTGGACAGGGCGTATAGCAATCAGCCCCAGCATTTT	CASSSTLDRAYSNQPQHF
-	TRBJ1-4	TRBV7-9	-	TGTGCCAGCAGCCCTCAGGGGTTTGGGCGCGAAAAACTGTTTTTT	CASSPQGFGREKLFF
-	TRBJ2-7	TRBV6-6	-	TGTGCCAGCACCCCGTGGCAGGCCCGTGAGCAGTACTTC	CASTPWQAREQYF
-	TRBJ2-1	TRBV11-3	-	TGTGCCAGCAGTGTCGGCGGGGACGGCGGCAATGAGCAGTTCTTC	CASSVGGDGGNEQFF